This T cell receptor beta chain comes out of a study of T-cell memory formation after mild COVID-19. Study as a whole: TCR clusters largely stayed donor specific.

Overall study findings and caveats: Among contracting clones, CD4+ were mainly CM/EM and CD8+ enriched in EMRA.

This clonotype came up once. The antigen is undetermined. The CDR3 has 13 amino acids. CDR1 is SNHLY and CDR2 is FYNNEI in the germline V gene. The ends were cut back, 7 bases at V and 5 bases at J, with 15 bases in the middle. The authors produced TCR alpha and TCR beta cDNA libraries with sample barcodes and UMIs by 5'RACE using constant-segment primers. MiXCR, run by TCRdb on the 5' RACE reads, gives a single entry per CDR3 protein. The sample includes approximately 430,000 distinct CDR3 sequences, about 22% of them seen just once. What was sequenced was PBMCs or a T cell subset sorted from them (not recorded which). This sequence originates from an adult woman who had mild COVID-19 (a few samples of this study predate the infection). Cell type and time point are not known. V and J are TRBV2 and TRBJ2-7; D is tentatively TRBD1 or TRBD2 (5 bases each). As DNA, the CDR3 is TGTGCCAGCACTTCGCTGGGGGAGAACGAGCAGTACTTC. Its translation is CASTSLGENEQYF.